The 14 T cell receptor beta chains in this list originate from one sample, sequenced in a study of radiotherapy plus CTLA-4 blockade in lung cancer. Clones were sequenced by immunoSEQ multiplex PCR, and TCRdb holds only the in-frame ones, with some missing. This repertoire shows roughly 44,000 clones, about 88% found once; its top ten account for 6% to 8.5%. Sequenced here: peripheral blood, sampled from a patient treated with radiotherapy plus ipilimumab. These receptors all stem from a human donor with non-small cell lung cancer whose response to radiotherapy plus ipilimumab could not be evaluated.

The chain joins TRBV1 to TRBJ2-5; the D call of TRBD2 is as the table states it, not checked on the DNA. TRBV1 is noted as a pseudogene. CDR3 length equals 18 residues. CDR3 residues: CTSSGTSGSRGKDETQYF. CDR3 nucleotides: TGCACCAGCAGCGGGACTAGCGGGAGTCGTGGGAAGGATGAGACCCAGTACTTC.

The CDR3 nucleotides read TGTGCCAGTAGTAGAGAAGCGGGGGGGCTCACCGGGGAGCTGTTTTTT. Amino acid sequence: CASSREAGGLTGELFF. The rearrangement uses TRBV19 and TRBJ2-2; 10 nucleotides align to TRBD2. CDR3 length equals 16 residues. Trimming took 4 bases from V and 4 from J; bases not matched to a gene: 6. Germline CDR1 LNHDA, CDR2 SQIVND (reference sequence). Looking up the rest from reference TRBV19 and TRBJ2-2 gives the full variable domain: DGGITQSPKYLFRKEGQNVTLSCEQNLNHDAMYWYRQDPGQGLRLIYYSQIVNDFQKGDIAEGYSVSREKKESFPLTVTSAQKNPTAFYLCASSREAGGLTGELFFGEGSRLTVL.

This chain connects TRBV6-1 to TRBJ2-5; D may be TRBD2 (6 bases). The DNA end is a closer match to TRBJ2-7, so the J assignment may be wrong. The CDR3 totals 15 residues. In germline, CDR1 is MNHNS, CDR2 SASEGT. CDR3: CASSEYGSGSYEQYF. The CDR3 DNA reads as TGTGCCAGCAGTGAATACGGGAGCGGATCCTACGAGCAGTACTTC.

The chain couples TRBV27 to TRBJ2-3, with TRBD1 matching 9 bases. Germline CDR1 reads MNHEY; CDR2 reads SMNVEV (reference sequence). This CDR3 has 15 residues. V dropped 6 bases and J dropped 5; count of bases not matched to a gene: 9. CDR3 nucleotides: TGTGCCAGCAGCTGGACAGGGGCGCAAGAAGATACGCAGTATTTT. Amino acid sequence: CASSWTGAQEDTQYF.

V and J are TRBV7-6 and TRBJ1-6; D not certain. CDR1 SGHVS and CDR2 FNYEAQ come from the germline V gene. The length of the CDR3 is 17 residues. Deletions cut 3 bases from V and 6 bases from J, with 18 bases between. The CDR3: CASSLEHPPASNSPLHF. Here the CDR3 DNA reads TGTGCCAGCAGCTTGGAACACCCCCCAGCGAGTAATTCACCCCTCCACTTT. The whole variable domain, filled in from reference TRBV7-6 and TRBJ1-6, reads GAGVSQSPRYKVTKRGQDVALRCDPISGHVSLYWYRQALGQGPEFLTYFNYEAQQDKSGLPNDRFSAERPEGSISTLTIQRTEQRDSAMYRCASSLEHPPASNSPLHFGNGTRLTVT.

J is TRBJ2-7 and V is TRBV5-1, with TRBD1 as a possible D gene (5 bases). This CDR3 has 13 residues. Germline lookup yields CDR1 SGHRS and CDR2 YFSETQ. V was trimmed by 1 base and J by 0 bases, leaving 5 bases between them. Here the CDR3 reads CASSLTGSYEQYF. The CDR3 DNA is TGCGCCAGCAGCTTGACAGGCTCCTACGAGCAGTACTTC.

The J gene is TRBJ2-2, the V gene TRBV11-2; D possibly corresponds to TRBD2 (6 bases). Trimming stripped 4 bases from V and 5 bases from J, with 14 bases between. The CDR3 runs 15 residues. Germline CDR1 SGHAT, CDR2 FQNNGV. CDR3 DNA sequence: TGTGCCAGCAGCTCGACTAGGGGAAGGACCGGGGAGCTGTTTTTT. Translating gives CASSSTRGRTGELFF. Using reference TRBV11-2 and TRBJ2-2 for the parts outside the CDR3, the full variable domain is EAGVAQSPRYKIIEKRQSVAFWCNPISGHATLYWYQQILGQGPKLLIQFQNNGVVDDSQLPKDRFSAERLKGVDSTLKIQPAKLEDSAVYLCASSSTRGRTGELFFGEGSRLTVL.

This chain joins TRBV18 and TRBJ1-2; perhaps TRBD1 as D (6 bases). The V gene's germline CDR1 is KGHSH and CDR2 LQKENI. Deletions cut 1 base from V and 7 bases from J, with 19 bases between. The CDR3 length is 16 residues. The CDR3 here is CASSPQENRESFGYTF. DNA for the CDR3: TGTGCCAGCTCACCACAGGAGAACAGGGAGTCATTTGGCTACACCTTC.

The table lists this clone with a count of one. As DNA, the CDR3 is TGTGCCAGCAGTGGACAGGGGGCCGGGGAGCTGTTTTTT. This codes for CASSGQGAGELFF. The genes are TRBV6-1 and TRBJ2-2, with TRBD1 matching 9 bases. V shed 4 bases and J 6 bases; nucleotides not matched to a gene: 0. This CDR3 contains 13 residues. Looked up from germline, CDR1 is MNHNS and CDR2 is SASEGT.

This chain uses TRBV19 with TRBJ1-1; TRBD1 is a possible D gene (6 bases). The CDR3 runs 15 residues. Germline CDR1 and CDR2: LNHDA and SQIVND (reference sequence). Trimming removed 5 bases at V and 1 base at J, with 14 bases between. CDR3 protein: CASSLQGTRNTEAFF. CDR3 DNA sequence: TGTGCCAGTAGTTTACAGGGCACCAGGAACACTGAAGCTTTCTTT. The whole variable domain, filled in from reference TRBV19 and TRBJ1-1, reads DGGITQSPKYLFRKEGQNVTLSCEQNLNHDAMYWYRQDPGQGLRLIYYSQIVNDFQKGDIAEGYSVSREKKESFPLTVTSAQKNPTAFYLCASSLQGTRNTEAFFGQGTRLTVV.

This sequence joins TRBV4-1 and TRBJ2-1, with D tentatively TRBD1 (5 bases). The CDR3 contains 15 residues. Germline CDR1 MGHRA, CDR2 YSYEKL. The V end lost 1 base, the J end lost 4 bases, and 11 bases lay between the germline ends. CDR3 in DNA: TGCGCCAGCAGCCAAGCAGGGCTTTCATACAATGAGCAGTTCTTC. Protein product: CASSQAGLSYNEQFF.

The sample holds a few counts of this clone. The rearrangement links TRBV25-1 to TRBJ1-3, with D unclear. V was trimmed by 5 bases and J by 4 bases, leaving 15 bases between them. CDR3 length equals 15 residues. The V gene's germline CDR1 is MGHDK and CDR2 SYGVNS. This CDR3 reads CASSPASGIGNTIYF. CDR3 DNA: TGTGCCAGCAGTCCCGCGTCGGGGATCGGAAACACCATATATTTT.

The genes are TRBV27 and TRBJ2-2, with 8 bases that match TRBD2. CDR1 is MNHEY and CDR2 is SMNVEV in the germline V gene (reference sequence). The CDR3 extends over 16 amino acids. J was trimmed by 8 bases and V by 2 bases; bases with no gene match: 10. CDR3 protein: CASSLEFSGAPGELFF. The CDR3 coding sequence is TGTGCCAGCAGTTTAGAGTTTAGCGGGGCACCAGGGGAGCTGTTTTTT.

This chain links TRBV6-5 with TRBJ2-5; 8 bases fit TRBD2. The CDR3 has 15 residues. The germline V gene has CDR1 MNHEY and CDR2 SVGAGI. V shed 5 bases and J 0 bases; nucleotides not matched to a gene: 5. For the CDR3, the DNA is TGTGCCAGCAGTCTCGCGGGGGGCTACCAAGAGACCCAGTACTTC. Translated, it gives CASSLAGGYQETQYF.